This TCR beta chain is from a study of vaccination and CD4 T cells after COVID-19. Background on the study: Convalescent patients had positive nasal swab PCR results for SARS-CoV-2. Disease was mild in nine and severe in one. Timing of post-vaccine sample collection was a median about 72 days after dose two, with a range of 14 to 241. Cultures that served as controls received a CEFX pool, an HIV-1 Nef pool, or no peptide.

Trimming took 7 bases from V and 5 from J, leaving 14 bases between them. The CDR3 covers 12 residues. Germline values: CDR1 DFQATT, CDR2 SNEGSKA (reference sequence). To note about this clonotype: Its cognate antigen is unknown.

Documented treatment: 10-day PBMC culture with coronavirus spike peptide pools or control peptides (ViraFEST assay). Negative selection isolated the CD4+ T cells once the cells had been cultured for about ten days. Cultured CD4+ T cells had their DNA profiled by the Oncomine TCR Beta short-read assay. From the PCR reads, TCRdb called clonotypes with MiXCR, one entry per CDR3 protein. Of some 11,000 distinct CDR3 sequences listed, over 60% are singletons. This sequence was found in a human donor who had recovered from COVID-19. The chain links TRBV20-1 to TRBJ1-1, with unresolved D. Sequenced sample: CD4+ T cells from blood, cultured in vitro. The CDR3 region is CSGAGRSTEAFF. The DNA of the CDR3 is TGCAGTGGGGCAGGACGGTCAACTGAAGCTTTCTTT.